This T cell receptor beta chain is from a study of beta chain features in type 1 diabetes (dated by TCRdb to 2016 to 2019). About the study as a whole: Patients and healthy donors did not differ in mean age, gender distribution, total cell number or subset yield. A total of roughly 100 million sorted cells were examined across all samples, and the number of cells per subset was strongly correlated with RNA yield. The study compared the TCRB repertoires of sorted circulating CD4+ T cell subsets in recently diagnosed type 1 diabetes patients with those in matched healthy donors. Regulatory and stem cell-like memory subsets were obtained from only 8 patients and about eight healthy donors, while naive and central memory subsets were obtained from all 30 or so donors. Points the paper makes about the study in general: PCR might favor shorter templates, but patient and control samples were amplified and corrected together, so any skew would affect both groups equally. HLA sub-analyses involved small numbers of individuals, so any influence of HLA type on TCRB rearrangement remained unresolved. Naive, central memory and regulatory TCRB repertoires appeared more similar among patients than among healthy donors. Because cDNA was sequenced instead of genomic DNA, activated cells with high expression could be over-represented, although the groups did not differ in activation or CD3 levels. Patients with type 1 diabetes made fewer insertions and deleted more nucleotides at VDJ recombination sites, implying thymic rearrangement abnormalities. Type 1 diabetes patients showed a moderate but significant shortening of TCRB CDR3 length in all four CD4+ subsets.

On this clone: This clone's antigen is unknown. The input lacks base qualities; no much larger clone sits a single base away.

The entire amount of isolated RNA was reverse transcribed using the High Capacity cDNA Reverse Transcription Kit, so the sequenced TCRB transcripts were expressed ones. Deep immunoSEQ sequencing was performed on naive, central memory and regulatory T cell samples, with an average of about 3.57 million total reads per sample. After sorted cells were lysed in RLT buffer, RNA was extracted with DNase-treated RNeasy Micro or Mini kits, with the choice depending on cell number. Each cell subset was processed on its own to prevent cross-contamination, while patient and healthy donor samples were processed together. Using the immunoSEQ multiplex PCR, TCRB sequences were amplified from cDNA into 87-bp fragments spanning the CDR3 region. Amplicons were sequenced on the Illumina HiSeq platform. On the authors' methods: PCR bias was corrected computationally using synthetic template baselines, and reads within Hamming distance 2 were collapsed, with unmergeable singletons discarded. Reads were aligned to IMGT to assign V, D and J genes, CDR3 length, and insertions or deletions at six rearrangement sites. Within each subset, clonotype counts were normalized to sorted cell number, and only after that were true diversity and Gini coefficients computed with the tcR R package. Repertoire sharing was quantified using the overlap coefficient calculated on TCRB nucleotide sequences. Out-of-frame TCRB sequences from naive cells were analyzed to stand in for the pre-selection repertoire. The table comes from immuneACCESS by way of TCRdb, which keeps in-frame sequences with V and J called. Part of the clones is missing from these tables; in studies checked, under half for an unresolved V gene and the rest for unknown reasons. Clone size and the V and J calls come from that table; the DNA yielded D and trimming. The sample table holds 230,000 or so clones, of which 16% were seen once. The top ten constitute less than 0.09% of the sample.

A single peripheral blood draw of around 0.11 L on average was collected from each donor into heparinised tubes. A BD FACSAria II was used to sort naive, central memory, regulatory and stem cell-like memory CD4+ T cells with a panel that included CD45RO, CCR7, CD25, CD127, CD95 and CD27. All sorted populations exceeded 95% purity. PBMCs were separated immediately by Lymphoprep density gradient centrifugation and were stained directly, without being cultured. To minimize batch effects, samples were stained and sorted in pairs, one healthy donor with one patient per experiment. The germline V gene (reference sequence) sets CDR1 to SEHNR and CDR2 to FQNEAQ. The CDR3 holds 18 amino acids from the cysteine to the phenylalanine. Solely the CDR3 DNA is kept, with 54 bases framed from the first base. Germline trimming amounts to 3 bases on V and 6 bases on J, with 9 as the count of junction bases outside the gene matches.

The V and J genes are TRBV7-9 and TRBJ2-3; 16 central bases correspond to TRBD2. The source of this sequence is a man aged 25 to 45 with type 1 diabetes. Sequencing was carried out using naive CD4+ T cells from blood. The cell subset or site label corresponds to: true naive CD4+ T cells. The nucleotide sequence is given as TGTGCCAGCAGCTTTATGGGGACTAGCGGGAGGGCCGTGGATACGCAGTATTTT. Its protein product is CASSFMGTSGRAVDTQYF. Here the CDR3 is joined to the reference TRBV7-9 and TRBJ2-3 genes, and the full variable domain is: DTGVSQNPRHKITKRGQNVTFRCDPISEHNRLYWYRQTLGQGPEFLTYFQNEAQLEKSRLLSDRFSAERPKGSFSTLEIQRTEQGDSAMYLCASSFMGTSGRAVDTQYFGPGTRLTVL.